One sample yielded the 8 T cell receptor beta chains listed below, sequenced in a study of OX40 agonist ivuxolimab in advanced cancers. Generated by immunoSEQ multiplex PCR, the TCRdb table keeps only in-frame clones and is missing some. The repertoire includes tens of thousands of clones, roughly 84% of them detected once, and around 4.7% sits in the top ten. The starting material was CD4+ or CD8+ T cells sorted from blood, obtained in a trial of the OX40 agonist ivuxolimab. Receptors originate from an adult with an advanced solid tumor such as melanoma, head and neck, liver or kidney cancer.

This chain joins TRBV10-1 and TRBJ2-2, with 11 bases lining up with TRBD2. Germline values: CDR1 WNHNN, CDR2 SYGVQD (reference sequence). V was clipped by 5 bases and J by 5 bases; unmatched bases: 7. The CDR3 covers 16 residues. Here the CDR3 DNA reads TGCGCCAGCAGTATAGCGGGAGGGCCGTATACCGGGGAGCTGTTTTTT. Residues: CASSIAGGPYTGELFF.

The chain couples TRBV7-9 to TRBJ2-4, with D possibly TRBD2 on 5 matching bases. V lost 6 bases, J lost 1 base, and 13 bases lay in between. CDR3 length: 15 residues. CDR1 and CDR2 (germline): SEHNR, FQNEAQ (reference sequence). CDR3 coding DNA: TGTGCCAGCAGTTCGAGACGGGATGCCAAAAACATTCAGTACTTC. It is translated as CASSSRRDAKNIQYF. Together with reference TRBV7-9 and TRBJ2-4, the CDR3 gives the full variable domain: DTGVSQNPRHKITKRGQNVTFRCDPISEHNRLYWYRQTLGQGPEFLTYFQNEAQLEKSRLLSDRFSAERPKGSFSTLEIQRTEQGDSAMYLCASSSRRDAKNIQYFGAGTRLSVL.

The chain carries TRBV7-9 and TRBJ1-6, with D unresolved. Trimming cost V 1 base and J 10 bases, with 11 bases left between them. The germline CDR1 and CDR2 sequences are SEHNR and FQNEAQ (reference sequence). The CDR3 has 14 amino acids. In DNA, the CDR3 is TGTGCCAGCAGCTTAGTCCAGGCGGACTCACCCCTCCACTTT. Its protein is CASSLVQADSPLHF.

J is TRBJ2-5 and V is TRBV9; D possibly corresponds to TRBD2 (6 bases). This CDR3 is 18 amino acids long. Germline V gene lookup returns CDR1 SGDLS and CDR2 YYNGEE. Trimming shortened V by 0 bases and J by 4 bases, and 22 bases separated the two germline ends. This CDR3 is CASSVGEAVWERRETQYF. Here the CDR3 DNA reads TGTGCCAGCAGCGTAGGGGAGGCTGTGTGGGAGCGGCGAGAGACCCAGTACTTC.

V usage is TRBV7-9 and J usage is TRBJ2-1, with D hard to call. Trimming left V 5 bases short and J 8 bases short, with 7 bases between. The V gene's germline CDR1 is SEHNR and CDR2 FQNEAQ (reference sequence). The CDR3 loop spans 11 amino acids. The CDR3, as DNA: TGTGCCAGCAGCCCCCATTATGAGCAGTTCTTC. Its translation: CASSPHYEQFF.

CDR3: CAWTGLAGEGNEQFF. The DNA of the CDR3 is TGTGCCTGGACTGGACTAGCGGGAGAGGGAAATGAGCAGTTCTTC. This chain joins TRBV30 and TRBJ2-1, with TRBD2 matching over 13 bases. Germline V gives CDR1 GTSNPN, CDR2 SVGIG (reference sequence). The length of the CDR3 is 15 residues. V lost 4 bases and J lost 7; bases outside the gene matches: 7.

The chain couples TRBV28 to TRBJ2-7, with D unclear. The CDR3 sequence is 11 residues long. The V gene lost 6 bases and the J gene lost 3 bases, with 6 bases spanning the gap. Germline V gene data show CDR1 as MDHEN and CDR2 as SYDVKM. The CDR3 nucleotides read TGTGCCAGCAGCCCCCACTACGAGCAGTACTTC. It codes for CASSPHYEQYF.

The CDR3 nucleotides read TGTGCCAGCAGACATACGGCCGGCGAGCAGTACTTC. Translated, it gives CASRHTAGEQYF. The rearrangement uses TRBV11-1 and TRBJ2-7, with no clear D. The V end was cut by 6 bases, the J end by 6 bases, with 12 bases between. Germline CDR1 is SGHAT and CDR2 is FQDESV (reference sequence). This CDR3 region has 12 residues.